The 32 T cell receptor beta chains in this list originate from one sample, sequenced in a study of T cell responses to AZD1222 COVID-19 vaccine (dated by TCRdb to the early 2020s). Library preparation was by the immunoSEQ multiplex PCR assay. Drawn from immuneACCESS, this table holds only the in-frame rearrangements with V and J called that TCRdb kept. Clones are partly lost; checked studies trace under half to an unresolved V gene and leave the rest unexplained. In this sample the table shows under 100,000 clones, 70% to 90% of which occur a single time. The ten largest clones capture around 10% of the sample. The sample's time point label, decoded: about 28 days (+/-7) after the second vaccine dose. Sequencing was performed on peripheral blood, taken 28 days after the second AZD1222 dose. The receptors come from an adult who received the AZD1222 COVID-19 vaccine.

V and J are TRBV5-1 and TRBJ2-4; D possibly corresponds to TRBD2 (6 bases). Germline CDR1 reads SGHRS; CDR2 reads YFSETQ. The CDR3 consists of 17 residues. Trimming pared 4 bases from V and 0 bases from J, leaving 17 bases between. DNA of the CDR3: TGCGCCAGCAGCGCGGACCCGCGGGACCTAGCCAAAAACATTCAGTACTTC. Encoded protein: CASSADPRDLAKNIQYF.

The rearrangement links TRBV12-5 to TRBJ1-3; D remains ambiguous. Germline CDR1 is LGHNT and CDR2 is FRNRAP. The CDR3 loop spans 13 amino acids. Trimming cost V 2 bases and J 7 bases, with 9 bases left between them. Here the CDR3 reads CASGLRHKNTIYF. The CDR3 nucleotides are TGTGCTAGTGGTTTGAGACATAAGAACACCATATATTTT.

The gene calls are TRBV5-1 and TRBJ2-5; perhaps TRBD2 as D (5 bases). This CDR3 comprises 14 residues. Germline V gives CDR1 SGHRS, CDR2 YFSETQ. V lost 5 bases and J lost 2, with 13 bases in between. Written as DNA, the CDR3 is TGCGCCAGCAGACGGACTCCCGAGCAAGAGACCCAGTACTTC. The encoded protein is CASRRTPEQETQYF. Looking up the rest from reference TRBV5-1 and TRBJ2-5 gives the full variable domain: KAGVTQTPRYLIKTRGQQVTLSCSPISGHRSVSWYQQTPGQGLQFLFEYFSETQRNKGNFPGRFSGRQFSNSRSEMNVSTLELGDSALYLCASRRTPEQETQYFGPGTRLLVL.

Of note for this clone: Other nucleotide sequences in the sample specify the same CDR3. The chain combines TRBV3-1 (or the pseudogene TRBV3-2) with TRBJ2-2; D is undetermined. Deletions cut 2 bases from V and 5 bases from J, with 6 bases between. Per the germline V gene, CDR1 is LGHDT and CDR2 is YNNKEL (reference sequence). This CDR3 contains 13 residues. CDR3 in DNA: TGTGCCAGCAGCCAATCCTCTACCGGGGAGCTGTTTTTT. Its protein is CASSQSSTGELFF.

The V call is TRBV28, the J call TRBJ2-2, with 7 bases lining up with TRBD2. The germline V gene encodes CDR1 MDHEN and CDR2 SYDVKM. The CDR3 is made up of 18 amino acids. The J segment lost 1 base and the V segment lost 5 bases, leaving 13 bases of the junction unmatched. CDR3 region: CASSQRLRERGNTGELFF. In DNA form, the CDR3 reads TGTGCCAGCAGTCAACGACTTAGGGAGCGGGGGAACACCGGGGAGCTGTTTTTT.

The genes are TRBV2 and TRBJ2-5; 9 bases line up with TRBD1. From germline, CDR1 is SNHLY and CDR2 FYNNEI. V gave up 8 bases and J gave up 7 bases; unmatched junction bases: 8. The CDR3 totals 13 residues. The CDR3 loop reads CASGGQGKLTQYF. CDR3 sequence (DNA): TGTGCCAGCGGTGGACAGGGGAAGTTGACCCAGTACTTC.

The V gene is TRBV6-6, the J gene TRBJ1-2; TRBD1 aligns across 8 bases. The CDR3 is made up of 19 amino acids. V shed 6 bases and J 4 bases; nucleotides not matched to a gene: 22. From germline, CDR1 is MNHNY and CDR2 SVGAGI (reference sequence). DNA of the CDR3: TGTGCCAGCAGCTCCTTCCCGGGACAGGACCTCTATGGGGCCTATGGCTACACCTTC. Translating gives CASSSFPGQDLYGAYGYTF.

The chain joins TRBV6-5 to TRBJ2-3, with D hard to call. CDR1 and CDR2 from the germline V gene are MNHEY and SVGAGI. The CDR3 loop spans 16 amino acids. The V end was cut by 4 bases, the J end by 4 bases, with 18 bases between. In nucleotides, the CDR3 is TGTGCCAGCAGTTCCCCGGGCCCCCGAGTGGCAGATACGCAGTATTTT. Residues: CASSSPGPRVADTQYF.

The rearrangement uses TRBV7-9 and TRBJ2-7; D perhaps matches TRBD2 (5 bases). The germline V gene encodes CDR1 SEHNR and CDR2 FQNEAQ (reference sequence). The CDR3 runs 11 residues. Trimming stripped 3 bases from V and 7 bases from J, with 7 bases between. CDR3 region: CASSFTGEQYV. The CDR3 bases are TGTGCCAGCAGCTTTACGGGAGAGCAGTACGTC.

This chain joins TRBV9 and TRBJ2-1; D may be TRBD2 (5 bases). This CDR3 contains 13 residues. Germline-derived CDR1 and CDR2 are SGDLS and YYNGEE. Trimming left V 0 bases short and J 6 bases short, with 7 bases between. The chain's CDR3 is CASSVDAGNEQFF. The CDR3, as DNA: TGTGCCAGCAGCGTAGATGCGGGCAATGAGCAGTTCTTC.

V gene TRBV7-2 combines with J gene TRBJ1-6; D is uncertain. The germline V gene has CDR1 SGHTA and CDR2 FQGNSA. The germline V and J ends were trimmed by 2 bases and 16 bases, with 9 bases remaining between them. The CDR3 has 11 residues. The CDR3, as DNA: TGTGCCAGCAGCTTAAATTATCCACTCCACTTT. Amino acid sequence: CASSLNYPLHF.

V is TRBV11-3 and J is TRBJ2-5; 8 nucleotides agree with TRBD1. Germline-derived CDR1 and CDR2 are SGHNT and YENEEA. The CDR3 is made up of 15 amino acids. J gave up 5 bases and V 5 bases, and 10 bases lay outside the gene matches. The CDR3 here is CASSRWTGRGETQYF. The CDR3 region has the DNA TGTGCCAGCAGCCGATGGACAGGGAGAGGGGAGACCCAGTACTTC.

The chain is built from TRBV2 and TRBJ1-2; perhaps TRBD1 as D (6 bases). V was trimmed by 6 bases and J by 8 bases, leaving 10 bases between them. Germline loops: CDR1 SNHLY, CDR2 FYNNEI. This CDR3 has 11 residues. The CDR3 bases are TGTGCCAGCAGGAACCAGGGGGGCTACACCTTC. Translation: CASRNQGGYTF.

The chain carries TRBV4-2 and TRBJ2-3; tentatively, D is TRBD2 (5 bases). V was clipped by 2 bases and J by 0 bases, with 18 bases between them. Germline V lookup: CDR1 LGHNA, CDR2 YNFKEQ. CDR3 length equals 18 residues. For the CDR3, the DNA is TGTGCCAGCAGCCAACTTGGCGCTGGACTTCCTAGCACAGATACGCAGTATTTT. The encoded protein is CASSQLGAGLPSTDTQYF.

This clone has a handful of counts. V usage is TRBV5-8 and J usage is TRBJ2-1; no clear D. V was clipped by 3 bases and J by 9 bases, with 10 bases between them. This CDR3 is 12 amino acids long. Per germline, CDR1 SGHTS and CDR2 YDEGEE. CDR3 in amino acids: CASSSRSVEQFF. The CDR3 region has the DNA TGTGCCAGCAGCTCCAGGTCTGTTGAGCAGTTCTTC.

This rearrangement joins TRBV28 to TRBJ2-3; no firm D call. CDR3 length: 13 residues. The germline V and J ends were trimmed by 8 bases and 5 bases, with 14 bases remaining between them. The germline V gene encodes CDR1 MDHEN and CDR2 SYDVKM. DNA for the CDR3: TGTGCCAGCCGGGCGGTTTTAAGAGATACGCAGTATTTT. This sequence encodes CASRAVLRDTQYF.

The count of this clone is one. This chain uses TRBV20-1 with TRBJ2-3, with D unclear. Germline CDR1 DFQATT, CDR2 SNEGSKA (reference sequence). There are 11 residues in the CDR3. V dropped 4 bases and J dropped 9 bases, with 11 bases sitting between them. CDR3 protein: CSAKTPRTQYF. In DNA, the CDR3 is TGCAGTGCTAAGACTCCCCGCACGCAGTATTTT.

The chain recombines TRBV6-2 or TRBV6-3 with TRBJ2-7; D uncertain. CDR1 and CDR2 (germline): MNHEY, SVGEGT. This CDR3 has 15 residues. V lost 5 bases and J 3 bases, leaving 17 bases between the germline ends. CDR3 nucleotides: TGTGCCAGCAGTGCTTCGAGTACGGCAGACTACGAGCAGTACGTC. This gives the protein CASSASSTADYEQYV.

V usage is TRBV11-2 and J usage is TRBJ1-1; 8 bases align to TRBD1. The CDR3 is 14 residues long. Germline V gene data show CDR1 as SGHAT and CDR2 as FQNNGV. The J segment lost 8 bases and the V segment lost 5 bases, leaving 10 bases of the junction unmatched. CDR3 nucleotides: TGTGCCAGCAGCCCAGGGACAGGTGGGAGAGAAGCTTTCTTT. Encoded protein: CASSPGTGGREAFF.

This clone was seen only a few times. The V and J genes are TRBV6-5 and TRBJ2-1, with 8 bases lining up with TRBD2. Germline CDR1 MNHEY, CDR2 SVGAGI. This CDR3 contains 12 residues. The V segment lost 8 bases and the J segment 6 bases; nucleotides outside the gene matches: 3. CDR3 nucleotide sequence: TGTGCCAGCGGACTAGCATTCAATGAGCAGTTCTTC. Amino acids: CASGLAFNEQFF.

This clone was counted only a few times. V and J are TRBV7-8 and TRBJ2-3; D call uncertain. The CDR3 length is 13 residues. Trimming shortened V by 5 bases and J by 10 bases, and 16 bases separated the two germline ends. Germline CDR1 and CDR2: SGHVS and FQNEAQ. The CDR3 sequence is CASSPPRLDAQYF. CDR3 DNA: TGTGCCAGCAGCCCCCCCAGGCTAGACGCGCAGTATTTT.

V gene TRBV19 combines with J gene TRBJ1-2; D is undetermined. Germline V gene sequence: CDR1 LNHDA, CDR2 SQIVND (reference sequence). The CDR3 loop spans 15 amino acids. V gave up 5 bases and J gave up 5 bases, with 18 bases separating them. The CDR3 DNA reads TGTGCCAGTAGTGCCGCCTCGCCGGGGAGGTATGGCTACACCTTC. As protein: CASSAASPGRYGYTF.

The count of this clone is one. The J gene is TRBJ2-1, the V gene TRBV27; weak D call: TRBD1 (5 bases). Germline assignment: CDR1 MNHEY and CDR2 SMNVEV (reference sequence). Trimming took 3 bases from V and 1 from J, leaving 10 bases between them. The CDR3 length is 15 residues. The CDR3 sequence is CASSLVGASYNEQFF. Here the CDR3 DNA reads TGTGCCAGCAGTTTGGTAGGGGCATCCTACAATGAGCAGTTCTTC.

The chain uses TRBV7-2 and TRBJ1-2; D may be TRBD1 (6 bases). CDR3 length equals 14 residues. Germline assignment: CDR1 SGHTA and CDR2 FQGNSA. Trimming left V 5 bases short and J 6 bases short, with 16 bases between. This CDR3 reads CASSQKQGSDGYTF. The CDR3, as DNA: TGTGCCAGCAGCCAAAAACAGGGATCTGATGGCTACACCTTC.

The chain combines TRBV27 with TRBJ2-6; D unclear. CDR1 and CDR2 (germline): MNHEY, SMNVEV (reference sequence). Trimming took off 4 bases at V and 4 bases at J, with 14 bases between the two ends. The length of the CDR3 is 16 residues. CDR3 sequence reads: CASSSGPLGGANVLTF. The CDR3 coding sequence is TGTGCCAGCAGTTCCGGGCCCTTGGGGGGGGCCAACGTCCTGACTTTC.

This clone was counted once. This chain links TRBV6-5 with TRBJ1-1; D is ambiguous. Per the germline V gene, CDR1 is MNHEY and CDR2 is SVGAGI. Trimming removed 6 bases from V and 5 bases from J, with 19 bases in between. The CDR3 is 15 residues long. In nucleotides, the CDR3 is TGTGCCAGCAGCTACGGTCTGGTGGCACCGACTGAAGCTTTCTTT. Protein: CASSYGLVAPTEAFF.

This clone was detected a few times. CDR3 protein: CASSFGQGGETQYF. DNA for the CDR3: TGTGCCAGCAGCTTTGGACAGGGGGGAGAGACCCAGTACTTC. The chain employs TRBV7-9 and TRBJ2-5, with 10 positions matching TRBD1. The CDR3 spans 14 residues. CDR1 and CDR2 (germline): SEHNR, FQNEAQ (reference sequence). V lost 3 bases to trimming and J lost 4 bases; unmatched junction nucleotides: 2.

The chain employs TRBV6-5 and TRBJ1-5; D unclear. With 5 bases removed from V and 1 base from J, the gap between germline ends came to 12 bases. The CDR3 covers 15 residues. Germline assignment: CDR1 MNHEY and CDR2 SVGAGI. The CDR3 sequence: CASSHGGKSNQPQHF. In DNA, the CDR3 is TGTGCCAGCAGTCACGGAGGGAAAAGCAATCAGCCCCAGCATTTT.

The rearrangement uses TRBV27 and TRBJ1-2; D is perhaps TRBD1 (6 bases). With 6 bases removed from V and 6 bases from J, the gap between germline ends came to 17 bases. The CDR3 loop spans 14 amino acids. Germline values: CDR1 MNHEY, CDR2 SMNVEV (reference sequence). The CDR3 DNA reads TGTGCCAGCAGGATTCTCAGGGGAACGGATGGCTACACCTTC. Its translation is CASRILRGTDGYTF.

This clone was counted only a few times. This chain links TRBV11-2 with TRBJ2-3; the match to TRBD1 covers 9 bases. CDR3 size: 19 residues. The germline gives CDR1 SGHAT, CDR2 FQNNGV. V lost 5 bases to trimming and J lost 1 base; unmatched junction nucleotides: 16. The CDR3 loop is CASSTPGTGQFVGTDTQYF. The CDR3 coding sequence is TGTGCCAGCAGCACACCCGGGACAGGGCAATTCGTCGGCACAGATACGCAGTATTTT.

The CDR3 coding sequence is TGCAGCGTTGATTTGGGGACAGGGAAGACTGAAGCTTTCTTT. Its translation is CSVDLGTGKTEAFF. The gene calls are TRBV29-1 and TRBJ1-1; 9 nucleotides agree with TRBD1. V gave up 3 bases and J gave up 5 bases; unmatched junction bases: 7. The germline V gene has CDR1 SQVTM and CDR2 ANQGSEA. There are 14 residues in the CDR3.

The sample holds one count of this clone. This chain links TRBV12-3 or TRBV12-4 with TRBJ1-2; D is uncertain. The CDR3 consists of 13 residues. Trimming stripped 6 bases from V and 1 base from J, with 9 bases between. CDR3 protein: CASSPFGNYGYTF. The CDR3 DNA follows: TGTGCCAGCAGCCCCTTTGGTAACTATGGCTACACCTTC.